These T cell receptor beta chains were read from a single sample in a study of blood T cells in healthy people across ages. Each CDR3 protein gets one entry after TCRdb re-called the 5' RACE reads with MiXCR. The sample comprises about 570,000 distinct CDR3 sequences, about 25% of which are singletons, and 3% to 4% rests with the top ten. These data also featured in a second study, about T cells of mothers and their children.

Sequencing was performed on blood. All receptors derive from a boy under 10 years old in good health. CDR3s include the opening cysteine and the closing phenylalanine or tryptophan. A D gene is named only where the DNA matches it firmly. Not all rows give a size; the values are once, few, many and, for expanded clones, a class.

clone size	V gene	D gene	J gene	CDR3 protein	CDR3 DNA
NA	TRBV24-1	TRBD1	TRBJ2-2	CATSDGRTGGFGELFF	TGTGCCACCAGTGATGGAAGGACAGGGGGCTTCGGGGAGCTGTTTTTT
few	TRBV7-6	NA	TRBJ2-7	CASSLDILYEQYF	TGTGCCAGCAGCTTAGACATCCTCTACGAGCAGTACTTC
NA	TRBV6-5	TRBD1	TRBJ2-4	CASTGQGQYF	TGTGCCAGCACTGGACAGGGGCAGTACTTC
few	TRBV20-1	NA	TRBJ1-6	CSASYLAGAYNSPLHF	TGCAGTGCTAGTTACCTGGCAGGGGCGTATAATTCACCCCTCCACTTT
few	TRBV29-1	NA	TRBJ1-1	CSVTGLWNTEAFF	TGCAGCGTTACGGGACTTTGGAACACTGAAGCTTTCTTT
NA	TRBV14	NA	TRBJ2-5	CASSPGLGGTQYF	TGTGCCAGCAGTCCGGGTCTCGGCGGGACCCAGTACTTC
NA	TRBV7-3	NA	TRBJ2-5	CASSFLAEETQYF	TGTGCCAGCAGCTTTTTGGCTGAAGAGACCCAGTACTTC
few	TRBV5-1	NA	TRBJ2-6	CASSSLGSSGANVLTF	TGCGCCAGCAGCTCCCTTGGGAGCTCTGGGGCCAACGTCCTGACTTTC
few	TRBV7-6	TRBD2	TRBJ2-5	CASSLGGTSGRARLTSQYF	TGTGCCAGCAGCTTGGGCGGGACTAGCGGGAGGGCCCGATTAACATCCCAGTACTTC
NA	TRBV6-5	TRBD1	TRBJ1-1	CASKRDRQAFF	TGTGCCAGCAAGAGGGACAGACAAGCTTTCTTT
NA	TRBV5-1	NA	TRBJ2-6	CASSLDALTSGANVLTF	TGCGCCAGCAGCTTGGATGCCCTGACCTCTGGGGCCAACGTCCTGACTTTC
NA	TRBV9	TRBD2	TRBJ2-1	CASSGGLAGGDEQFF	TGTGCCAGCAGCGGGGGACTAGCGGGAGGTGATGAGCAGTTCTTC
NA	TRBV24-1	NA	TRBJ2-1	CATSEGLSNEQFF	TGTGCCACCAGTGAGGGGCTAAGCAATGAGCAGTTCTTC
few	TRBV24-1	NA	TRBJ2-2	CATSDSRDITGELFF	TGTGCCACCAGTGATTCCCGGGACATCACCGGGGAGCTGTTTTTT
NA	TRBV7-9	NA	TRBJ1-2	CASSSDIYGYTF	TGTGCCAGCAGCTCTGACATCTATGGCTACACCTTC
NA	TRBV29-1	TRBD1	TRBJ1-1	CSVTGQAMNTEAFF	TGCAGCGTTACGGGACAGGCTATGAACACTGAAGCTTTCTTT
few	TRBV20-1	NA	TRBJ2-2	CSASVANTGELFF	TGCAGTGCTAGTGTCGCGAACACCGGGGAGCTGTTTTTT
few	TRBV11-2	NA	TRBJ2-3	CASSLGRLGDTQYF	TGTGCCAGCAGCTTAGGTCGGCTGGGAGATACGCAGTATTTT
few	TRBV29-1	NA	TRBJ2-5	CSVGQGPSQETQYF	TGCAGCGTCGGGCAGGGCCCCTCGCAAGAGACCCAGTACTTC
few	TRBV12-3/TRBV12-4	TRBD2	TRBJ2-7	CASSFSSGGYREQYF	TGTGCCAGCAGTTTCTCTAGCGGGGGATATCGCGAGCAGTACTTC
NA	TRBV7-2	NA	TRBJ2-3	CASSLETSDTQYF	TGTGCCAGCAGCTTAGAAACATCAGATACGCAGTATTTT
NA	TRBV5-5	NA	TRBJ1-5	CASSLEGFNQPQHF	TGTGCCAGCAGCTTGGAGGGTTTCAATCAGCCCCAGCATTTT
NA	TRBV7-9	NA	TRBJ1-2	CASSLERGTYGYTF	TGTGCCAGCAGCTTAGAGCGGGGAACCTATGGCTACACCTTC
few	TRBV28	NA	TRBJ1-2	CASSKMTANYGYTF	TGTGCCAGCAGTAAAATGACAGCTAACTATGGCTACACCTTC
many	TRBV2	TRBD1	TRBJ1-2	CASKQGTQANYGYTF	TGTGCCAGCAAACAGGGGACCCAAGCTAACTATGGCTACACCTTC
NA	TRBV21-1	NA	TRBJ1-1	CASSKIGQPKGTEAFF	TGTGCCAGCAGCAAAATCGGGCAGCCAAAGGGCACTGAAGCTTTCTTT
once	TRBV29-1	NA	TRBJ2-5	CSVVEGAYQETQYF	TGCAGCGTTGTAGAGGGAGCCTACCAAGAGACCCAGTACTTC
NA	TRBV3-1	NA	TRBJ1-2	CASSQGFGLINYGYTF	TGTGCCAGCAGCCAAGGATTCGGCCTTATTAACTATGGCTACACCTTC
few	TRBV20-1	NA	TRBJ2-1	CSAKNSYLRDEQFF	TGCAGTGCTAAAAACTCATACCTGAGGGACGAGCAGTTCTTC
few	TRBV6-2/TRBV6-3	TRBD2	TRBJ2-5	CASSYSGLREDQETQYF	TGTGCCAGCAGTTACTCGGGGTTGCGGGAGGACCAAGAGACCCAGTACTTC
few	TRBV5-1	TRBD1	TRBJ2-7	CASSYRGITSEQYF	TGCGCCAGCAGCTACAGGGGCATCACGAGCGAGCAGTACTTC
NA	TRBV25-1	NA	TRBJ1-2	CASSDGYGYTF	TGTGCCAGCAGTGATGGTTATGGCTACACCTTC
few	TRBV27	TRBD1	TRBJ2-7	CANSSDRAAYEQYF	TGTGCCAACAGTTCGGACAGGGCAGCCTACGAGCAGTACTTC
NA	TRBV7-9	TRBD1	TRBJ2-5	CASSLADRETQYF	TGTGCCAGCAGCTTAGCGGACAGGGAGACCCAGTACTTC
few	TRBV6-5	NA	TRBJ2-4	CASSSQGGNIQYF	TGTGCCAGCAGTTCTCAGGGGGGGAACATTCAGTACTTC
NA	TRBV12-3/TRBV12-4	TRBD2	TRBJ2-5	CASRPSSGRAQGTQYF	TGTGCCAGCAGACCATCTAGCGGGAGAGCCCAAGGCACCCAGTACTTC
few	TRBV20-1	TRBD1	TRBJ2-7	CSARWDRDSYEQYF	TGCAGTGCTAGATGGGACAGGGACTCCTACGAGCAGTACTTC
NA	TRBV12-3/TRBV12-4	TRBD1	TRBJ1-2	CASTYRGRRDGYTF	TGTGCCAGCACTTACAGGGGGCGCAGGGATGGCTACACCTTC
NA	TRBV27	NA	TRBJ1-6	CASSFSPALSYNSPLHF	TGTGCCAGCAGTTTTTCCCCAGCGCTCTCCTATAATTCACCCCTCCACTTT
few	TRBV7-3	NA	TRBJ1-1	CASSLYTDTEAFF	TGTGCCAGCAGCTTATACACCGACACTGAAGCTTTCTTT
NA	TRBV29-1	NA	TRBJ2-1	CSVEGRGSEQFF	TGCAGCGTTGAAGGTAGGGGATCTGAGCAGTTCTTC
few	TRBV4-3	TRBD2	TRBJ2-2	CASSPSTSGIVGELFF	TGCGCCAGCAGCCCATCGACTAGCGGGATCGTCGGGGAGCTGTTTTTT
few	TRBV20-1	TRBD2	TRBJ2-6	CSARKGGPGANVLTF	TGCAGTGCTAGGAAGGGAGGGCCTGGGGCCAACGTCCTGACTTTC
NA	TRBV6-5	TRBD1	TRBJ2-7	CASSSQTGVEQYF	TGTGCCAGCAGCTCACAGACAGGGGTCGAGCAGTACTTC
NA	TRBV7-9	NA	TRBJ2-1	CASSLHGGSSSYNEQFF	TGTGCCAGCAGCCTCCATGGCGGGTCGAGCTCCTACAATGAGCAGTTCTTC
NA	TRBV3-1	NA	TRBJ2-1	CASSPGLVTNEQFF	TGTGCCAGCAGCCCGGGTCTTGTAACCAATGAGCAGTTCTTC
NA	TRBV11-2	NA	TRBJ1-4	CASTPLGKGREKLFF	TGTGCCAGCACCCCCCTCGGGAAGGGAAGGGAAAAACTGTTTTTT
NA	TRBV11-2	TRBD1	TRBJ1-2	CASSLDQTGGGGYTF	TGTGCCAGCAGCTTAGATCAAACAGGGGGCGGTGGCTACACCTTC
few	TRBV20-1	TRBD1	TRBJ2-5	CSADGRTGVEETQYF	TGCAGTGCGGATGGACGTACAGGGGTCGAAGAGACCCAGTACTTC
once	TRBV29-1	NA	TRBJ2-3	CSVAYSYTDTQYF	TGCAGCGTTGCCTACTCCTACACAGATACGCAGTATTTT
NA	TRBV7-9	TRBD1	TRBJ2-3	CASSPRGPDTQYF	TGTGCCAGCAGCCCGAGGGGGCCAGATACGCAGTATTTT
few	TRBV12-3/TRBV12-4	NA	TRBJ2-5	CASSLGTRGRETQYF	TGTGCCAGCAGTTTAGGGACAAGGGGTAGGGAGACCCAGTACTTC
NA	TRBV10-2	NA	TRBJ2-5	CASSSSALGTQYF	TGCGCCAGCAGTTCGTCAGCTTTAGGCACCCAGTACTTC
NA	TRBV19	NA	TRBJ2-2	CASSGGYTGELFF	TGTGCCAGTAGTGGAGGTTACACCGGGGAGCTGTTTTTT
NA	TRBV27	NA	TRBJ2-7	CASSLGDTIYEQYF	TGTGCCAGCAGTTTAGGGGACACAATCTACGAGCAGTACTTC
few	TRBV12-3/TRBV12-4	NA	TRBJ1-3	CASSLLSLYSGNTIYF	TGTGCCAGCAGCCTTCTTTCACTTTACTCTGGAAACACCATATATTTT
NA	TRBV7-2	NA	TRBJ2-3	CASSLQSGVGDTQYF	TGTGCCAGCAGCTTACAGTCGGGAGTTGGAGATACGCAGTATTTT
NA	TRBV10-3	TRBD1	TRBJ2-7	CAISEARTGGDSKQYF	TGTGCCATCAGTGAGGCCCGGACAGGGGGCGATAGTAAGCAGTACTTC
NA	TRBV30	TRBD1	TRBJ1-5	CAWTDRVGNQPQHF	TGTGCCTGGACAGACAGGGTAGGCAATCAGCCCCAGCATTTT